The clone carrying this TCR beta chain has a single count. Germline CDR1 is ENHRY and CDR2 is SYGVKD. Deletions cut 3 bases from V and 7 bases from J, with 22 bases between. The CDR3 is 18 amino acids. Data came from immunoSEQ multiplex PCR; TCRdb stores just in-frame clones and leaves some out. The data hold around 38,000 clones, with 80% to 95% observed a single time. This entry belongs to a study of brain T cells in children with intractable seizures. Patients received at least one anti-epileptic drug before surgery. This receptor was obtained from a girl between 2 and 10 years old with tuberous sclerosis and intractable seizures. This chain joins TRBV10-3 and TRBJ1-6; D might be TRBD1 (6 bases). The sequencing used peripheral blood, collected at surgery. The CDR3 spells CAISEDRRSYISNSPLHF. DNA of the CDR3: TGTGCCATCAGTGAAGACAGGAGATCGTATATTTCCAATTCACCCCTCCACTTT.